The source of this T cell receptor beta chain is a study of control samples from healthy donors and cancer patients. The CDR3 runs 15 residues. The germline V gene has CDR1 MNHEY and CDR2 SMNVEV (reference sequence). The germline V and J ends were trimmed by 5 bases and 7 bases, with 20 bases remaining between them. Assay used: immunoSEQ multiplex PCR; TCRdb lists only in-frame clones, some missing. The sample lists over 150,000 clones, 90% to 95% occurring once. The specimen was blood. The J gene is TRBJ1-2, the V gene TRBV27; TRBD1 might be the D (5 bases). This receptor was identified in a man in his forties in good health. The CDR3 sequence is CASSPLSTVLLGYTF. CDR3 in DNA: TGTGCCAGCAGTCCCCTATCGACAGTCCTCCTTGGCTACACCTTC.